A single sample gave rise to the 27 T cell receptor beta chains below, sequenced in a study of T cells in Graves' hyperthyroidism and ophthalmopathy. RNA transcripts were the template for amplifying TCR beta CDR3 regions. Initially, a first-round RT-PCR of the TCR CDR3 employed the HTBI primer set. TCRdb recomputed calls from the multiplex PCR reads with MiXCR, one row per CDR3 protein. Found here are around 250,000 distinct CDR3 sequences, about 15% of them singletons; the top ten hold around 28%. The sample taken for sequencing was blood. The source is a young woman with Graves' ophthalmopathy.

This clonotype was seen at least ten times. The chain uses TRBV11-1 and TRBJ2-5; 7 bases line up with TRBD2. Trimming took 0 bases from V and 1 from J; bases not matched to a gene: 2. This CDR3 region has 15 residues. Germline lookup yields CDR1 SGHAT and CDR2 FQDESV (reference sequence). CDR3 DNA: TGTGCCAGCAGCTTAGCGCTAGCGGTCCAAGAGACCCAGTACTTC. It encodes CASSLALAVQETQYF.

The table lists this clonotype with a few counts. The J gene is TRBJ2-1, the V gene TRBV27; weak D call: TRBD2 (6 bases). The ends were cut back, 5 bases at V and 1 base at J, with 18 bases in the middle. The germline V gene has CDR1 MNHEY and CDR2 SMNVEV (reference sequence). The CDR3 is made up of 17 amino acids. The CDR3, as DNA: TGTGCCAGCAGTGCCATTACTAGCTTGAATTCCTACAATGAGCAGTTCTTC. Protein product: CASSAITSLNSYNEQFF.

This clonotype came up many times. The genes are TRBV30 and TRBJ2-1; D remains unclear. Trimming shortened V by 0 bases and J by 5 bases, and 8 bases separated the two germline ends. Germline values: CDR1 GTSNPN, CDR2 SVGIG (reference sequence). The CDR3 length is 13 residues. The CDR3 loop is CAWSVGSNNEQFF. The CDR3 DNA reads TGTGCCTGGAGTGTAGGCAGTAACAATGAGCAGTTCTTC.

This clonotype has more than one count but fewer than ten. The chain uses TRBV20-1 and TRBJ1-1; 9 bases match TRBD1. Germline CDR1 is DFQATT and CDR2 is SNEGSKA (reference sequence). V shed 1 base and J 2 bases; nucleotides not matched to a gene: 2. The CDR3 consists of 14 residues. CDR3 nucleotide sequence: TGCAGTGCTAGAGGGGACAGGGACAACACTGAAGCTTTCTTT. Amino acid sequence: CSARGDRDNTEAFF.

This clonotype was recorded many times. The J gene is TRBJ1-5, the V gene TRBV7-8, with 8 nucleotides matching TRBD1. The CDR3 covers 15 residues. After removal of 5 bases from V and 3 bases from J, the junction contained 6 bases not matched to a gene. From germline, CDR1 is SGHVS and CDR2 FQNEAQ. The CDR3 DNA is TGTGCCAGCAGCCCGCTGGACAGGGCCAATCAGCCCCAGCATTTT. It translates to CASSPLDRANQPQHF.

At least ten counts were recorded for this clonotype. The rearrangement links TRBV15 to TRBJ2-3; 8 bases map to TRBD2. The CDR3 runs to 18 residues. Germline trimming cut 3 bases from V and 0 bases from J; bases unmatched to any gene: 11. The germline V gene has CDR1 LNHNV and CDR2 YYDKDF (reference sequence). The CDR3 DNA reads as TGTGCCACCAGCAGGTCGGTCGCTGGGACTAGTAGCACAGATACGCAGTATTTT. Its protein product is CATSRSVAGTSSTDTQYF.

This clonotype was recorded at least ten times. The V call is TRBV19, the J call TRBJ1-1, with unresolved D. Looked up from germline, CDR1 is LNHDA and CDR2 is SQIVND (reference sequence). Trimming took off 6 bases at V and 4 bases at J, with 15 bases between the two ends. The CDR3 is made up of 14 amino acids. For the CDR3, the DNA is TGTGCCAGTAGCGCCATAGAGGGAGGCACTGAAGCTTTCTTT. This gives the protein CASSAIEGGTEAFF.

This clonotype appeared many times. The J gene is TRBJ2-1, the V gene TRBV7-3; D remains ambiguous. The V and J ends lost 3 bases and 3 bases respectively, with 12 bases between them. The CDR3 totals 15 residues. CDR1 and CDR2 (germline): SGHTA, FQGTGA. CDR3 loop: CASSFDGSYYNEQFF. Written as DNA, the CDR3 is TGTGCCAGCAGCTTTGACGGGTCCTACTACAATGAGCAGTTCTTC.

Ten or more counts support this clonotype. This sequence joins TRBV20-1 and TRBJ1-2; D is possibly TRBD1 (6 bases). The CDR3 is 14 amino acids. Germline V gene lookup returns CDR1 DFQATT and CDR2 SNEGSKA (reference sequence). Trimming cost V 0 bases and J 7 bases, with 15 bases left between them. CDR3 in amino acids: CSARDPPRGLGYTF. CDR3 in DNA: TGCAGTGCTAGAGATCCCCCCAGGGGCCTTGGCTACACCTTC.

Concerning this clonotype: A much more abundant neighbour one base away suggests this may be a read error. The chain combines TRBV7-9 with TRBJ2-2; 9 bases are a match to TRBD2. This CDR3 is built from 16 residues. Germline V gene data show CDR1 as SEHNR and CDR2 as FQNEAQ (reference sequence). V was pared by 4 bases and J by 4 bases, with 7 bases of the junction left unmatched. The CDR3 DNA sequence: TGTGCCAGCAGCTCGGGAGGCGGGGGGGGCACCGGGGAGCTGTTTTTT. Its translation is CASSSGGGGGTGELFF.

This clonotype showed up many times. V usage is TRBV28 and J usage is TRBJ2-2, with D possibly TRBD1 on 6 matching bases. V was pared by 3 bases and J by 6 bases, with 17 bases between. CDR1 is MDHEN and CDR2 is SYDVKM in the germline V gene. The CDR3 loop spans 16 amino acids. This chain's CDR3 is CASSFLGARSAGELFF. In nucleotides, the CDR3 is TGTGCCAGCAGTTTTTTGGGGGCGAGGTCTGCCGGGGAGCTGTTTTTT.

There are many counts of this clonotype. The chain carries TRBV2 and TRBJ2-3; TRBD2 agrees at 13 bases. V lost 9 bases to trimming and J lost 3 bases; unmatched junction nucleotides: 3. CDR1 and CDR2 from the germline V gene are SNHLY and FYNNEI. This CDR3 comprises 14 residues. The CDR3 loop reads CASGLAGVTDTQYF. The CDR3 nucleotides are TGTGCCAGTGGACTAGCGGGGGTGACAGATACGCAGTATTTT.

This clonotype was found many times. V and J are TRBV4-2 and TRBJ2-3, with TRBD2 identical over 10 bases. V lost 0 bases and J lost 6; bases outside the gene matches: 9. Germline CDR1 is LGHNA and CDR2 is YNFKEQ. This CDR3 region has 17 residues. The CDR3, as DNA: TGTGCCAGCAGCCAAGATTGGCCACTAGCGGGGTGGGATACGCAGTATTTT. Amino acid sequence: CASSQDWPLAGWDTQYF.

In its sample, this clonotype was seen many times. This chain joins TRBV24-1 and TRBJ2-7; tentative D call: TRBD1 (5 bases). The CDR3 consists of 12 residues. Trimming took 7 bases from V and 3 from J, leaving 9 bases between them. CDR1 is KGHDR and CDR2 is SFDVKD in the germline V gene. The CDR3: CATSSQGYEQYF. The CDR3 DNA reads as TGTGCCACCAGCTCTCAGGGCTACGAGCAGTACTTC.

This clonotype was detected ten times or more. The gene calls are TRBV13 and TRBJ1-2; perhaps TRBD1 as D (5 bases). CDR1 is PRHDT and CDR2 is FYEKMQ in the germline V gene (reference sequence). The CDR3 is 14 amino acids. With 2 bases removed from V and 4 bases from J, the gap between germline ends came to 11 bases. CDR3 protein: CASSLRGDFYGYTF. The CDR3 coding sequence is TGTGCCAGCAGCTTAAGGGGCGACTTCTATGGCTACACCTTC.

This clonotype was picked up many times. V and J are TRBV24-1 and TRBJ2-1; the match to TRBD2 covers 10 bases. The CDR3 totals 14 residues. With 7 bases clipped from V and 6 bases from J, the junction kept 5 bases outside the gene matches. The germline gives CDR1 KGHDR, CDR2 SFDVKD. The CDR3 reads CATRAGGLSNEQFF. For the CDR3, the DNA is TGTGCCACCAGAGCGGGGGGGCTTAGCAATGAGCAGTTCTTC.

In its sample, this clonotype was seen many times. The chain employs TRBV24-1 and TRBJ2-7, with 7 bases identical to TRBD1. The length of the CDR3 is 16 residues. With 3 bases clipped from V and 3 bases from J, the junction kept 10 bases outside the gene matches. Germline V gene lookup returns CDR1 KGHDR and CDR2 SFDVKD. This CDR3 reads CATSDTGTENFYEQYF. The CDR3 DNA is TGTGCCACCAGTGATACCGGGACAGAAAACTTCTACGAGCAGTACTTC.

This clonotype was recorded many times. This chain links TRBV7-2 with TRBJ2-5; D possibly corresponds to TRBD2 (6 bases). Trimming stripped 5 bases from V and 10 bases from J, with 17 bases between. The CDR3 is 13 amino acids. CDR1 and CDR2 (germline): SGHTA, FQGNSA. The chain's CDR3 is CASSRWVRGDQYF. CDR3 sequence (DNA): TGTGCCAGCAGCCGTTGGGTCCGCGGGGACCAGTACTTC.

The table lists this clonotype with many counts. The chain recombines TRBV7-9 with TRBJ2-7, with 7 nucleotides matching TRBD1. V trimming: 3 bases; J trimming: 4 bases; junction bases outside the gene matches: 3. The germline V gene encodes CDR1 SEHNR and CDR2 FQNEAQ (reference sequence). The CDR3 covers 13 residues. This CDR3 reads CASSFDRVYEQYF. The CDR3 bases are TGTGCCAGCAGCTTCGACAGGGTGTACGAGCAGTACTTC. The variable domain in full, completed from reference TRBV7-9 and TRBJ2-7, reads DTGVSQNPRHKITKRGQNVTFRCDPISEHNRLYWYRQTLGQGPEFLTYFQNEAQLEKSRLLSDRFSAERPKGSFSTLEIQRTEQGDSAMYLCASSFDRVYEQYFGPGTRLTVT.

This rearrangement joins TRBV30 to TRBJ2-3; D perhaps matches TRBD2 (6 bases). Trimming took 4 bases from V and 3 from J, leaving 11 bases between them. In germline, CDR1 is GTSNPN, CDR2 SVGIG (reference sequence). CDR3 length: 13 residues. The CDR3 protein is CAWKTLATDTQYF. CDR3 coding DNA: TGTGCCTGGAAAACCCTAGCGACAGATACGCAGTATTTT.

This clonotype was counted many times. The rearrangement uses TRBV2 and TRBJ1-2, with TRBD1 identical over 10 bases. Germline V gene data show CDR1 as SNHLY and CDR2 as FYNNEI. The CDR3 has 13 amino acids. J lost 8 bases, V lost 6 bases, and 6 bases had no gene match. The CDR3 DNA reads TGTGCCAGCAGAGGTCGGGACAGGGGCGGCTACACCTTC. Its protein is CASRGRDRGGYTF. The variable domain in full, with the rest retrieved from reference TRBV2 and TRBJ1-2, is EPEVTQTPSHQVTQMGQEVILRCVPISNHLYFYWYRQILGQKVEFLVSFYNNEISEKSEIFDDQFSVERPDGSNFTLKIRSTKLEDSAMYFCASRGRDRGGYTFGSGTRLTVV.

The genes are TRBV30 and TRBJ1-1; 7 nucleotides match TRBD1. V was clipped by 2 bases and J by 1 base; unmatched bases: 7. CDR1 is GTSNPN and CDR2 is SVGIG in the germline V gene (reference sequence). This CDR3 contains 15 residues. As DNA, the CDR3 is TGTGCCTGGAGTACCCCCGGGACAGAGAACACTGAAGCTTTCTTT. It encodes CAWSTPGTENTEAFF. Full variable domain (outside the CDR3, taken from reference TRBV30 and TRBJ1-1): SQTIHQWPATLVQPVGSPLSLECTVEGTSNPNLYWYRQAAGRGLQLLFYSVGIGQISSEVPQNLSASRPQDRQFILSSKKLLLSDSGFYLCAWSTPGTENTEAFFGQGTRLTVV.

This clonotype was observed many times. This chain joins TRBV7-9 and TRBJ2-1, with TRBD2 identical over 10 bases. CDR1 SEHNR and CDR2 FQNEAQ come from the germline V gene (reference sequence). The CDR3 consists of 16 residues. J gave up 4 bases and V 5 bases, and 8 bases lay outside the gene matches. The CDR3 reads CASSGTSGILYNEQFF. In nucleotides, the CDR3 is TGTGCCAGCAGCGGTACTAGCGGGATTCTGTACAATGAGCAGTTCTTC.

Many counts were recorded for this clonotype. The rearrangement uses TRBV5-1 and TRBJ2-3; 8 bases are shared with TRBD1. V gave up 0 bases and J gave up 0 bases; unmatched junction bases: 3. CDR1 and CDR2 (germline): SGHRS, YFSETQ. CDR3 size: 16 residues. The CDR3 nucleotides are TGCGCCAGCAGCTTGGACAGGGGGATTAGCACAGATACGCAGTATTTT. This sequence encodes CASSLDRGISTDTQYF.

This clonotype appeared many times. This sequence joins TRBV4-3 and TRBJ2-1; D may be TRBD2 (5 bases). V lost 0 bases to trimming and J lost 10 bases, with 10 bases between them. The CDR3 extends over 13 amino acids. Per germline, CDR1 LGHNA and CDR2 YSLEER. Here the CDR3 DNA reads TGCGCCAGCAGCCAAGAGCCCGAGCGGGAGCAGTTCTTC. This translates into CASSQEPEREQFF.

DNA of the CDR3: TGTGCCAGCGGGGAACTCGGGTTAAACACAGATACGCAGTATTTT. Amino acids: CASGELGLNTDTQYF. The J gene is TRBJ2-3, the V gene TRBV6-2 or TRBV6-3; D call uncertain. The ends were cut back, 8 bases at V and 2 bases at J, with 17 bases in the middle. Germline V gene lookup returns CDR1 MNHEY and CDR2 SVGEGT. The CDR3 is 15 amino acids.

The chain is built from TRBV4-2 and TRBJ2-1; 8 bases match TRBD2. Trimming cost V 3 bases and J 4 bases; bases outside gene matches: 5. This CDR3 has 15 amino acids. The germline V gene encodes CDR1 LGHNA and CDR2 YNFKEQ. CDR3 region: CASSQTGGGYNEQFF. In DNA, the CDR3 is TGTGCCAGCAGCCAGACGGGAGGGGGGTACAATGAGCAGTTCTTC.